These 16 T cell receptor beta chains came from one sample sequenced in a study of T cell changes during pregnancy in multiple sclerosis. Clones were read by immunoSEQ multiplex PCR, and TCRdb kept only the in-frame ones, dropping some. In the table there are 48,000 or so clones, 94% of which are singletons. The source was CD4+ T cells from peripheral blood mononuclear cells, collected in the first trimester of pregnancy. The receptors were gathered from a female donor with multiple sclerosis, enrolled in a pregnancy study.

CDR3 sequence reads: CASSRTVSTEAFF. The DNA of the CDR3 is TGTGCCAGCAGCCGAACAGTTAGCACTGAAGCTTTCTTT. This chain uses TRBV11-2 with TRBJ1-1; no definite D call. The V and J ends lost 5 bases and 4 bases respectively, with 11 bases between them. This CDR3 has 13 residues. CDR1 is SGHAT and CDR2 is FQNNGV in the germline V gene.

The J gene is TRBJ2-1, the V gene TRBV9; 9 nucleotides align to TRBD2. The CDR3 sequence is 15 residues long. From germline, CDR1 is SGDLS and CDR2 YYNGEE. Trimming removed 0 bases from V and 3 bases from J; junction bases left unmatched: 1. CDR3: CASSVERGVYNEQFF. CDR3 coding DNA: TGTGCCAGCAGCGTAGAGCGGGGGGTCTACAATGAGCAGTTCTTC. Based on the CDR3 plus reference TRBV9 and TRBJ2-1, the full variable domain is DSGVTQTPKHLITATGQRVTLRCSPRSGDLSVYWYQQSLDQGLQFLIQYYNGEERAKGNILERFSAQQFPDLHSELNLSSLELGDSALYFCASSVERGVYNEQFFGPGTRLTVL.

The table lists this clone with a few counts. The rearrangement links TRBV7-2 to TRBJ1-5; tentatively, D is TRBD1 (5 bases). The ends were cut back, 6 bases at V and 2 bases at J, with 8 bases in the middle. CDR1 and CDR2 from the germline V gene are SGHTA and FQGNSA. The CDR3 runs to 13 residues. CDR3 nucleotides: TGTGCCAGCAGTATCAGGGGCAATCAGCCCCAGCATTTT. It yields the protein CASSIRGNQPQHF.

This chain joins TRBV6-5 and TRBJ2-1; 8 nucleotides match TRBD1. Germline V CDR1 and CDR2: MNHEY, SVGAGI. The CDR3 runs 12 residues. V lost 10 bases and J lost 4; bases outside the gene matches: 3. The CDR3 loop reads CATRQGYNEQFF. The DNA for the CDR3 is TGTGCCACCCGACAGGGGTACAATGAGCAGTTCTTC.

The chain is built from TRBV5-1 and TRBJ2-1; TRBD2 matches 11 bases. CDR1 and CDR2 from the germline V gene are SGHRS and YFSETQ. Trimming at V came to 2 bases and at J to 4 bases, leaving 5 bases not matched to a gene. This CDR3 is 16 amino acids long. The CDR3 loop reads CASSFRVAGGYNEQFF. CDR3 in DNA: TGCGCCAGCAGCTTTAGGGTAGCGGGGGGGTACAATGAGCAGTTCTTC.

The V gene is TRBV19, the J gene TRBJ2-3, with 11 bases aligning to TRBD1. This CDR3 is built from 16 residues. The germline gives CDR1 LNHDA, CDR2 SQIVND (reference sequence). V trimming: 5 bases; J trimming: 5 bases; junction bases outside the gene matches: 9. CDR3 loop: CASSPEGTGGRDTQYF. The CDR3 coding sequence is TGTGCCAGTAGTCCCGAGGGGACAGGGGGGAGAGATACGCAGTATTTT.

This clone was seen more than once but under ten times. V is TRBV5-4 and J is TRBJ1-6, with 7 bases lining up with TRBD1. Germline trimming cut 0 bases from V and 9 bases from J; bases unmatched to any gene: 3. The CDR3 runs 14 residues. Looked up from germline, CDR1 is SGHNT and CDR2 is YYREEE (reference sequence). CDR3 DNA sequence: TGTGCCAGCAGCTTGGAAGGGGGCAGTTCACCCCTCCACTTT. As protein: CASSLEGGSSPLHF.

The V and J genes are TRBV5-5 and TRBJ1-6; D is perhaps TRBD1 (5 bases). The CDR3 runs 13 residues. The V gene's germline CDR1 is SGHKS and CDR2 YYEKEE (reference sequence). V gave up 0 bases and J gave up 7 bases, with 5 bases separating them. CDR3 loop: CASSLEGNSPLHF. The CDR3 DNA reads as TGTGCCAGCAGCTTGGAGGGGAATTCACCCCTCCACTTT.

The chain joins TRBV5-1 to TRBJ2-3, with TRBD2 identical over 8 bases. The CDR3 covers 14 residues. From germline, CDR1 is SGHRS and CDR2 YFSETQ. The V segment lost 4 bases and the J segment 2 bases; nucleotides outside the gene matches: 3. The CDR3 coding sequence is TGCGCCAGCAGCAGGGGACTAGACACAGATACGCAGTATTTT. This encodes CASSRGLDTDTQYF.

V gene TRBV2 combines with J gene TRBJ2-5; possible D gene TRBD2, 6 bases. The end of the DNA is better explained by TRBJ2-7, so the J call may be wrong. The CDR3 is made up of 14 amino acids. The germline gives CDR1 SNHLY, CDR2 FYNNEI. This chain's CDR3 is CASSGRDFSYEQYF. The CDR3 region has the DNA TGTGCCAGCTCCGGCCGGGACTTTTCCTACGAGCAGTACTTC.

This clone was counted a single time. The genes are TRBV9 and TRBJ2-1, with D possibly TRBD2 on 5 matching bases. Trimming stripped 0 bases from V and 5 bases from J, with 21 bases between. The CDR3 covers 18 residues. Germline V gene lookup returns CDR1 SGDLS and CDR2 YYNGEE. The CDR3: CASSVDLGIANLNNEQFF. CDR3 coding DNA: TGTGCCAGCAGCGTAGACTTGGGGATAGCGAACCTTAACAATGAGCAGTTCTTC.

This chain joins TRBV25-1 and TRBJ1-2; no reliable D call. The germline CDR1 and CDR2 sequences are MGHDK and SYGVNS. Trimming took 6 bases from V and 2 from J, leaving 4 bases between them. The CDR3 loop spans 11 amino acids. The CDR3 reads CASSQNYGYTF. CDR3 DNA sequence: TGTGCCAGCAGCCAGAACTATGGCTACACCTTC.

V gene TRBV6-1 combines with J gene TRBJ2-7; 7 bases map to TRBD2. This CDR3 contains 15 residues. V gave up 7 bases and J gave up 3 bases; unmatched junction bases: 12. Germline CDR1 is MNHNS and CDR2 is SASEGT. For the CDR3, the DNA is TGTGCCAGCATGGGAGGGACCCGGGTAATCTACGAGCAGTACTTC. Encoded protein: CASMGGTRVIYEQYF.

This chain uses TRBV6-5 with TRBJ1-6; D is ambiguous. The germline gives CDR1 MNHEY, CDR2 SVGAGI. The CDR3 is 13 residues long. V was clipped by 8 bases and J by 0 bases, with 5 bases between them. The CDR3: CASASSYNSPLHF. DNA for the CDR3: TGTGCCAGCGCGAGCTCCTATAATTCACCCCTCCACTTT.

The genes are TRBV4-1 and TRBJ2-1; a possible D gene is TRBD2 (7 bases). This CDR3 comprises 15 residues. Trimming removed 4 bases from V and 8 bases from J, with 18 bases in between. Germline V CDR1 and CDR2: MGHRA, YSYEKL. The CDR3: CASSLLLGGGDEQFF. The CDR3 DNA reads as TGCGCCAGCAGCCTCCTCTTGGGGGGGGGCGATGAGCAGTTCTTC.

The chain has TRBV6-7 and TRBJ1-2; maybe TRBD1 (6 bases). TRBV6-7 is annotated as an ORF whose role is uncertain. Deletions cut 10 bases from V and 3 bases from J, with 24 bases between. The CDR3 is 16 residues long. The CDR3 is CATRKSQGSGDYGYTF. The CDR3 bases are TGTGCCACGCGAAAAAGCCAGGGGTCAGGAGACTATGGCTACACCTTC.